This TCR beta chain was captured by sequencing in a study of blood T cells in healthy people across ages. Findings and caveats of the study: A roughly linear fall in TCR beta diversity per million T cells was seen with increasing age.

In regard to this clonotype: As yet, its antigen is unknown.

Per germline, CDR1 LGHNA and CDR2 YNFKEQ. Trimming stripped 0 bases from V and 9 bases from J, with 9 bases between. CDR3 length: 13 residues. The authors ran a second PCR of about 7 to 12 cycles using a sample-barcoded 5' primer and a J-beta primer mix. MiXCR, applied by TCRdb to the 5' RACE reads, yields one record per CDR3 protein. The sample holds 1,800,000 or so distinct CDR3 sequences; about two fifths are singletons and the top ten take 20% to 25%. V gene TRBV4-2 combines with J gene TRBJ1-5; D is unclear. The specimen was blood. The TCR comes from a human donor in good health. CDR3 nucleotides: TGTGCCAGCAGCCAAGATGCCCTGACGCCCCAGCATTTT. It codes for CASSQDALTPQHF.